The clone carrying this T cell receptor beta chain has a handful of counts. Its antigen is not identified. These data belong to a study of T cells after yellow fever vaccination. Broader study findings: The CD4 compartment and the CD8 compartment contained a small share of clonotypes in common. Abundant bulk-derived clonotypes could contaminate FACS-sorted repertoires.

In making TCR cDNA, 5'RACE template switching added a universal primer site and UMIs to it. MiXCR was run by TCRdb on the 5' RACE reads, yielding one entry per CDR3 protein. This table has around 310,000 distinct CDR3 sequences, 3% to 4.5% appearing once. Germline V gene lookup returns CDR1 SGHTA and CDR2 FQGNSA. This CDR3 is built from 12 residues. V was shortened by 8 bases and J by 7 bases, with 12 bases between the two germline ends. This sequence originates from a man younger than 30 who received the YFV17D yellow fever vaccine. V usage is TRBV7-2 and J usage is TRBJ2-1; D remains ambiguous. The specimen comprised PBMCs, sampled 5 days after the yellow fever booster vaccination. CDR3 protein: CASSWPLNEQFF. CDR3 bases: TGTGCCAGCTCCTGGCCTCTAAATGAGCAGTTCTTC.